This TCR beta chain was sequenced during a study of cytomegalovirus exposure and HLA in healthy donors. Study information: Researchers found that roughly 80% of some 400 genotyped donors fell within the Caucasian-associated ancestry cluster. Study outcomes and limitations: High specificity and sensitivity for cytomegalovirus status were reported for the classifier.

Primers included in the PCR were 60 Vbeta and 13 Jbeta primers. Repertoires were generated with immunoSEQ multiplex PCR, while TCRdb's copy carries only in-frame clones and drops some. The sample has around 200,000 clones, under 85% seen once. Germline values: CDR1 LNHDA, CDR2 SQIVND (reference sequence). Trimming shortened V by 7 bases and J by 2 bases, and 5 bases separated the two germline ends. The CDR3 has 11 residues. This clone is a singleton in its sample. Its specificity is not known. The sequence was collected from a woman aged 50 to 60 in good health and CMV-seropositive. The V call is TRBV19, the J call TRBJ1-2; D gene unclear. Material for sequencing was PBMCs. CDR3 bases: TGTGCCAGTACCGTAAACTATGGCTACACCTTC. This encodes CASTVNYGYTF.